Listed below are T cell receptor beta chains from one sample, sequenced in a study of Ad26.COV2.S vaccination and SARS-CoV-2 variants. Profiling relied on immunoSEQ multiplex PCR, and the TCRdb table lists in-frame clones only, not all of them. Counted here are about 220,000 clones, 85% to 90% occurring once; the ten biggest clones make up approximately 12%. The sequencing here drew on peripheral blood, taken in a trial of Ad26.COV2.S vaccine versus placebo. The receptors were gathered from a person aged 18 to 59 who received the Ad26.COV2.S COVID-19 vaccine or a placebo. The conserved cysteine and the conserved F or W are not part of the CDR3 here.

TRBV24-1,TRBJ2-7,ATSDGLGSGYEQY
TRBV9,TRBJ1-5,ASSPRLDTLWNQPQH
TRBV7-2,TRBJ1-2,ASSTTFIYGYT
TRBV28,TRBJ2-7,ASSIGLAASYEQY
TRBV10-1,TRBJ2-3,ASSGSRGSSSTDTQY
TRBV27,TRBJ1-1,ASSPRGGTEAF
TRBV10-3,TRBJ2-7,AISEGSSYEQY
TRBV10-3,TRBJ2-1,AISGGLAGGNEQF
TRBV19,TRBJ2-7,APNRRGEQY
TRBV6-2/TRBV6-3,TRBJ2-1,ASSSPSGRGPNEQF
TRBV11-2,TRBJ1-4,ASSFTGSFEKLF
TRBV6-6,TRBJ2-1,ASTAGTINEQF
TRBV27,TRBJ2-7,ASSLQGNGYEQY
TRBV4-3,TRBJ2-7,ASSQDYRGRGEQY
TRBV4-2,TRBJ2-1,ASSQDRVLYNEQF
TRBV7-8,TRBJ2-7,ASSNRPLAAEQY
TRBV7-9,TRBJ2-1,ASSRYNEQF
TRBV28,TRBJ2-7,ASSYQRYEQY
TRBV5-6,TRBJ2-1,ASSSFSYNEQF
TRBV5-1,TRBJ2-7,ASSPTDRSYEQY
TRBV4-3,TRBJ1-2,ASSPTGTGIYGYT
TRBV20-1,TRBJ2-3,SASDSGSGGTDTQY
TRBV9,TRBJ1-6,ASSKTGVVGSPLH
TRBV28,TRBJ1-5,ASSILSQPQH
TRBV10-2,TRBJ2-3,ASTRPGLAGATVGTQY
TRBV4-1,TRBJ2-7,ASSQVAMTYEQY
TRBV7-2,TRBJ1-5,ASSSGTVSNQPQH
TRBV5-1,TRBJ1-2,ASSVGDAYGYT
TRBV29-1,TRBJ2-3,SVGGGATDTQY
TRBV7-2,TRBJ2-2,ASSLELQLNTGELF
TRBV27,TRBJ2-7,ASSFNSLYEQY
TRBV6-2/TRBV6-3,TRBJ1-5,ASSYVQGDNQPQH
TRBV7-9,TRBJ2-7,ASGASAPIIEQY
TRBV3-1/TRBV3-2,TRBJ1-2,ASSQDVYGYT
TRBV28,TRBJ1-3,ASSLFGQGSGNTIY
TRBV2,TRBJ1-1,ASSPGGGIVPEAF
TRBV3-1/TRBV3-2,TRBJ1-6,ASSQDWGRISPLH
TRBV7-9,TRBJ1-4,ASSFRPEGEKLF
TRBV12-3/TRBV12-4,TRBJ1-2,ASSVGLGGAT
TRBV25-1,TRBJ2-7,ASSVGGARGEQY
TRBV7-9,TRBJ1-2,ASSLTRDRVTNYGYT
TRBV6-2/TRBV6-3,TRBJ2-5,ASSPRTSQETQY
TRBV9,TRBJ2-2,ASSVASQAGVGELF
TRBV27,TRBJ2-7,ASGTSSYEQY
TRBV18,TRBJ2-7,ASSPGREAYEQY